This T cell receptor (beta chain) was sequenced for a study of CD8 T cells in ankylosing spondylitis. The study, taken as a whole, reports: Prior literature has documented some motif variants in synovial fluid and blood from reactive arthritis. In ankylosing spondylitis patients, matched synovial fluid reportedly showed significant enrichment of disease-linked clones. Within ankylosing spondylitis blood, a TCR beta motif made up of seven to nine highly homologous variants appeared to be characteristic.

TCR beta libraries were made by quantitative 5'-RACE with molecular barcodes. TCRdb itself ran the 5' RACE reads through MiXCR, one entry per CDR3 protein. The sample records roughly 450,000 distinct CDR3 sequences, about 24% being singletons. In the case of this clonotype: Its specificity is unknown.

The V end was cut by 3 bases, the J end by 2 bases, with 15 bases between. There are 16 residues in the CDR3. The germline gives CDR1 SGDLS, CDR2 YYNGEE. The genes are TRBV9 and TRBJ2-1; D may correspond to TRBD1 or TRBD2 (7 bases each). The source material was blood, either unsorted or a sorted T cell fraction (not recorded which). The TCR was taken from a male donor with ankylosing spondylitis. CDR3 residues: CASSEAGQGAYNEQFF. CDR3 coding DNA: TGTGCCAGCAGCGAAGCGGGGCAGGGGGCCTACAATGAGCAGTTCTTC.